This T cell receptor beta chain was obtained from a study of PD-1 blockade in classical Hodgkin lymphoma. Trimming shortened V by 0 bases and J by 2 bases, and 7 bases separated the two germline ends. The CDR3 length is 14 residues. The germline CDR1 and CDR2 sequences are SGDLS and YYNGEE. The repertoire was sequenced with immunoSEQ multiplex PCR; TCRdb's copy has only in-frame clones and lacks some. Of about 37,000 clones in the sample, roughly 88% were seen once. Overall study results and limits: A significant rise in TCR diversity by C4D1 was seen for CD4+ but not CD8+ cells. Individuals initiating nivolumab under 1 year after ASCT were excluded. Lower baseline TCR diversity was reported for newly diagnosed patients than for healthy donors.

Concerning this clone itself: What it binds is not known.

Each and every patient relapsed after autologous stem cell transplantation, and patients got differing brentuximab vedotin exposure. Best responses fell into complete response, partial response or progressive disease. The sequences come from peripheral blood mononuclear cells (PBMCs), collected before the second cycle of nivolumab. The chain links TRBV9 to TRBJ2-3, with unresolved D. The source is a human donor with classical Hodgkin lymphoma. The CDR3 nucleotides are TGTGCCAGCAGCGTAGAGACTGACACAGATACGCAGTATTTT. It specifies CASSVETDTDTQYF.